Below are 32 T cell receptor beta chains sequenced from a single sample in a study of T cell clonotyping in hematopoietic cell transplantation. Repertoires were generated with immunoSEQ multiplex PCR, while TCRdb's copy carries only in-frame clones and drops some. Here the sample spans 4,500 to 6,500 clones, 77% being singletons. This material consisted of PBMCs, taken 100 days after allogeneic stem cell transplant. All receptors come from a male patient aged 45-60 years who had an allogeneic stem cell transplant from an unrelated donor, so the T cells may come from the graft donor. Some clones in this sample may be carry-over from other donors' samples.

The chain uses TRBV10-3 and TRBJ1-2; 8 bases fit TRBD1. Germline lookup yields CDR1 ENHRY and CDR2 SYGVKD. V was clipped by 11 bases and J by 13 bases; unmatched bases: 12. The CDR3 contains 11 residues. Here the CDR3 DNA reads TGTGCCGCGACGTCGGACAGGGAGTCCACCTTC. This sequence encodes CAATSDRESTF.

Turning to this clone: One end of the junction does not line up with germline, which may come from a read error. The chain couples TRBV5-4 to TRBJ1-4; 7 bases map to TRBD1. CDR1 and CDR2 from the germline V gene are SGHNT and YYREEE (reference sequence). CDR3 size: 18 residues. The chain's CDR3 is CASSQTGRGFATNEKLFF. Written as DNA, the CDR3 is TGTGCCAGCAGCCAGACAGGGAGGGGATTCGCAACTAATGAGAAACTGTTTTTT.

The J gene is TRBJ1-2, the V gene TRBV9; D is ambiguous. The CDR3 runs 13 residues. Germline CDR1 and CDR2: SGDLS and YYNGEE. V was trimmed by 0 bases and J by 3 bases, leaving 6 bases between them. CDR3 DNA sequence: TGTGCCAGCAGCGTAGCTCAGGACTATGGCTACACCTTC. Its protein is CASSVAQDYGYTF.

This chain links TRBV28 with TRBJ1-1, with D maybe TRBD1 (5 bases). CDR3 size: 16 residues. The germline V and J ends were trimmed by 5 bases and 3 bases, with 19 bases remaining between them. The germline CDR1 and CDR2 sequences are MDHEN and SYDVKM. The CDR3 region is CASSLRQPRGDTEAFF. DNA of the CDR3: TGTGCCAGCAGTCTCCGACAGCCCCGAGGGGACACTGAAGCTTTCTTT.

The chain has TRBV30 and TRBJ1-1; possible D gene TRBD1, 5 bases. Between the trimmed V and J ends, which lost 0 bases and 3 bases, there was a span of 14 bases. The CDR3 loop spans 15 amino acids. Germline loops: CDR1 GTSNPN, CDR2 SVGIG (reference sequence). The CDR3 nucleotides are TGTGCCTGGAGTGTACGCAGGGCCTGGGACACTGAAGCTTTCTTT. This sequence encodes CAWSVRRAWDTEAFF.

This clone was seen only once. CDR3 amino acids: CAWRSSGANVLTF. In DNA, the CDR3 is TGTGCCTGGAGGAGCTCTGGGGCCAACGTCCTGACTTTC. V gene TRBV30 combines with J gene TRBJ2-6; D unclear. The CDR3 covers 13 residues. Germline V gene lookup returns CDR1 GTSNPN and CDR2 SVGIG (reference sequence). V shed 3 bases and J shed 0 bases, with 3 bases lying between them.

This clone was found once. The CDR3 loop reads CASSYNRTPYNEQFF. For the CDR3, the DNA is TGTGCCAGCAGTTACAACAGGACGCCCTACAATGAGCAGTTCTTC. This chain uses TRBV6-6 with TRBJ2-1, with D perhaps TRBD1 (5 bases). This CDR3 is built from 15 residues. Germline lookup yields CDR1 MNHNY and CDR2 SVGAGI (reference sequence). Trimming shortened V by 2 bases and J by 2 bases, and 10 bases separated the two germline ends.

V usage is TRBV29-1 and J usage is TRBJ2-1; D is uncertain. Trimming removed 6 bases at V and 10 bases at J, with 10 bases between. The germline V gene encodes CDR1 SQVTM and CDR2 ANQGSEA. The CDR3 sequence is 10 residues long. CDR3 residues: CSVARPEQFF. Here the CDR3 DNA reads TGCAGCGTCGCCCGACCCGAGCAGTTCTTC.

This chain connects TRBV30 to TRBJ1-5; D perhaps matches TRBD1 (6 bases). The V gene lost 2 bases and the J gene lost 4 bases, with 12 bases spanning the gap. CDR1 GTSNPN and CDR2 SVGIG come from the germline V gene (reference sequence). The CDR3 is 14 residues long. Here the CDR3 DNA reads TGTGCCTGGAGTAAAGGGGGGGGGAATCAGCCCCAGCATTTT. Its protein is CAWSKGGGNQPQHF.

The V and J genes are TRBV30 and TRBJ1-1, with D unclear. Per the germline V gene, CDR1 is GTSNPN and CDR2 is SVGIG (reference sequence). This CDR3 spans 14 amino acids. Trimming stripped 2 bases from V and 1 base from J, with 11 bases between. CDR3 loop: CAWSSSDGNTEAFF. CDR3 in DNA: TGTGCCTGGAGTTCCTCGGACGGGAACACTGAAGCTTTCTTT.

The V call is TRBV5-5, the J call TRBJ2-5; possible D gene TRBD1, 6 bases. The CDR3 sequence is 14 residues long. The germline CDR1 and CDR2 sequences are SGHKS and YYEKEE (reference sequence). Trimming took 6 bases from V and 5 from J, leaving 17 bases between them. DNA of the CDR3: TGTGCCAGCATCCGATCCCAGGGGTACGAGACCCAGTACTTC. This encodes CASIRSQGYETQYF. Full variable domain (outside the CDR3, taken from reference TRBV5-5 and TRBJ2-5): DAGVTQSPTHLIKTRGQQVTLRCSPISGHKSVSWYQQVLGQGPQFIFQYYEKEERGRGNFPDRFSARQFPNYSSELNVNALLLGDSALYLCASIRSQGYETQYFGPGTRLLVL.

J is TRBJ1-2 and V is TRBV7-8, with D unresolved. This CDR3 is 13 amino acids long. The V end was cut by 4 bases, the J end by 5 bases, with 11 bases between. Looked up from germline, CDR1 is SGHVS and CDR2 is FQNEAQ. CDR3 DNA: TGTGCCAGCAGCTCGGCTGGAGGATATGGCTACACCTTC. Its protein product is CASSSAGGYGYTF.

V is TRBV9 and J is TRBJ2-2; D unclear. The germline gives CDR1 SGDLS, CDR2 YYNGEE. The V end lost 2 bases, the J end lost 0 bases, and 11 bases lay between the germline ends. CDR3 size: 16 residues. The CDR3 DNA reads TGTGCCAGCAGCGTCAGCAGGTCCGCGAACACCGGGGAGCTGTTTTTT. Residues: CASSVSRSANTGELFF.

The J gene is TRBJ2-7, the V gene TRBV30, with TRBD2 identical over 7 bases. Trimming at V came to 2 bases and at J to 0 bases, leaving 13 bases not matched to a gene. Looked up from germline, CDR1 is GTSNPN and CDR2 is SVGIG (reference sequence). The CDR3 covers 17 residues. This CDR3 reads CAWSFGLAEALSYEQYF. The DNA for the CDR3 is TGTGCCTGGAGTTTTGGTCTAGCGGAGGCACTCTCCTACGAGCAGTACTTC.

This clone was observed a few times. This chain uses TRBV5-4 with TRBJ1-5; the match to TRBD1 covers 10 bases. The length of the CDR3 is 14 residues. The germline V gene has CDR1 SGHNT and CDR2 YYREEE (reference sequence). Unmatched junction bases numbered 4, after V lost 3 bases and J lost 7 bases. The CDR3 bases are TGTGCCAGCAGCTCCGGGACAGGGGAACAGCCCCAGCATTTT. Translation: CASSSGTGEQPQHF.

This chain links TRBV5-6 with TRBJ2-7; TRBD1 matches at 7 bases. The V segment lost 4 bases and the J segment 0 bases; nucleotides outside the gene matches: 13. Germline V gene sequence: CDR1 SGHDT, CDR2 YYEEEE. The CDR3 sequence is 17 residues long. The CDR3 nucleotides read TGTGCCAGCAGCAGCATATCAGGGACAGTGTTCTCCTACGAGCAGTACTTC. As protein: CASSSISGTVFSYEQYF.

The chain couples TRBV30 to TRBJ1-4, with D tentatively TRBD1 (5 bases). Trimming pared 2 bases from V and 5 bases from J, leaving 12 bases between. Per germline, CDR1 GTSNPN and CDR2 SVGIG (reference sequence). This CDR3 region has 14 residues. The CDR3 sequence: CAWSYGTVNEKLFF. In nucleotides, the CDR3 is TGTGCCTGGAGTTACGGGACGGTCAATGAAAAACTGTTTTTT. Complete variable domain (other parts from reference TRBV30 and TRBJ1-4): SQTIHQWPATLVQPVGSPLSLECTVEGTSNPNLYWYRQAAGRGLQLLFYSVGIGQISSEVPQNLSASRPQDRQFILSSKKLLLSDSGFYLCAWSYGTVNEKLFFGSGTQLSVL.

This clone is judged medium-sized. CDR3 region: CASSYYPNRGLEAFF. The CDR3, as DNA: TGTGCCAGCAGTTACTATCCGAACAGGGGTCTTGAAGCTTTCTTT. The genes are TRBV6-5 and TRBJ1-1, with 7 bases fitting TRBD1. This CDR3 spans 15 amino acids. The junction had 9 bases not matched to a gene; V was cut back by 1 base and J by 7 bases. CDR1 is MNHEY and CDR2 is SVGAGI in the germline V gene.

The rearrangement uses TRBV29-1 and TRBJ2-7; TRBD2 matches 9 bases. V was clipped by 3 bases and J by 4 bases; unmatched bases: 4. CDR3 length: 13 amino acids. In germline, CDR1 is SQVTM, CDR2 ANQGSEA. In DNA form, the CDR3 reads TGCAGCGTTGATGGCGGGAGGGCGTACGAGCAGTACTTC. Amino acid sequence: CSVDGGRAYEQYF.

The rearrangement joins TRBV10-3 to TRBJ1-2; no reliable D call. V dropped 6 bases and J dropped 6 bases, with 11 bases sitting between them. CDR3 size: 12 residues. Germline V gene sequence: CDR1 ENHRY, CDR2 SYGVKD. CDR3 in DNA: TGTGCCATCAGCGAACGGGGAGATGGCTACACCTTC. It yields the protein CAISERGDGYTF.

J is TRBJ1-1 and V is TRBV18; 7 bases align to TRBD1. This CDR3 has 16 amino acids. Germline CDR1 is KGHSH and CDR2 is LQKENI. Trimming removed 3 bases from V and 3 bases from J; junction bases left unmatched: 10. The CDR3 is CASSPETGTVDTEAFF. CDR3 coding DNA: TGTGCCAGCTCACCGGAGACAGGGACGGTGGACACTGAAGCTTTCTTT.

CDR3 region: CASSFSGDQPQHF. In nucleotides, the CDR3 is TGCGCCAGCAGCTTTTCAGGGGATCAGCCCCAGCATTTT. This rearrangement joins TRBV5-1 to TRBJ1-5; D may be TRBD1 (6 bases). The CDR3 loop spans 13 amino acids. V lost 2 bases, J lost 5 bases, and 8 bases lay in between. Germline V CDR1 and CDR2: SGHRS, YFSETQ.

In DNA, the CDR3 is TGTGCCTGGCACGGAGGGAACTACGAGCAGTACTTC. Translation gives CAWHGGNYEQYF. The rearrangement uses TRBV30 and TRBJ2-7; a weak D match, TRBD2 (6 bases). This CDR3 comprises 12 residues. The V and J ends lost 5 bases and 3 bases respectively, with 11 bases between them. Germline-derived CDR1 and CDR2 are GTSNPN and SVGIG (reference sequence).

This clone showed up just once. The gene calls are TRBV29-1 and TRBJ1-1, with TRBD1 as a possible D gene (5 bases). The CDR3 has 14 amino acids. In germline, CDR1 is SQVTM, CDR2 ANQGSEA. V shed 6 bases and J shed 1 base, with 15 bases lying between them. The CDR3 spells CSVGPGRRNTEAFF. Here the CDR3 DNA reads TGCAGCGTGGGCCCGGGACGGAGGAACACTGAAGCTTTCTTT.

The genes are TRBV6-1 and TRBJ1-6, with D maybe TRBD1 (6 bases). Germline CDR1 is MNHNS and CDR2 is SASEGT. The CDR3 runs 16 residues. Trimming stripped 4 bases from V and 7 bases from J, with 17 bases between. CDR3 in amino acids: CASSATGLGGNSPLHF. The CDR3 DNA reads TGTGCCAGCAGTGCTACAGGGCTTGGGGGGAATTCACCCCTCCACTTT.

The chain has TRBV4-3 and TRBJ1-4; D remains unclear. The V and J ends lost 1 base and 3 bases respectively, with 12 bases between them. The CDR3 runs 16 residues. The germline V gene encodes CDR1 LGHNA and CDR2 YSLEER. CDR3 DNA sequence: TGCGCCAGCAGCCAAGGAGCTCGGGCCTCTAATGAAAAACTGTTTTTT. It translates to CASSQGARASNEKLFF.

J is TRBJ1-1 and V is TRBV6-5; D gene unclear. V shed 6 bases and J shed 11 bases, with 13 bases lying between them. From germline, CDR1 is MNHEY and CDR2 SVGAGI. This CDR3 spans 11 amino acids. DNA of the CDR3: TGTGCCAGCAGCACGGGAGGACGGGCTTTCTTT. Amino acid sequence: CASSTGGRAFF.

The chain recombines TRBV7-7 with TRBJ1-5; TRBD1 might be the D (5 bases). V was shortened by 1 base and J by 9 bases, with 10 bases between the two germline ends. Germline CDR1 and CDR2: SSHAT and FNYEAQ (reference sequence). This CDR3 has 13 amino acids. The CDR3 region is CASSLGEGRPQHF. The CDR3 coding sequence is TGTGCCAGCAGCTTAGGTGAGGGGAGGCCCCAGCATTTT. The variable domain in full, completed from reference TRBV7-7 and TRBJ1-5, reads GAGVSQSPRYKVTKRGQDVTLRCDPISSHATLYWYQQALGQGPEFLTYFNYEAQPDKSGLPSDRFSAERPEGSISTLTIQRTEQRDSAMYRCASSLGEGRPQHFGDGTRLSIL.

The gene calls are TRBV11-2 and TRBJ2-7, with D maybe TRBD1 (6 bases). The CDR3 is 12 amino acids. Germline V gene sequence: CDR1 SGHAT, CDR2 FQNNGV. V was cut by 5 bases and J by 3 bases, with 8 bases left in between. CDR3 region: CASSRTDYEQYF. CDR3 bases: TGTGCCAGCAGCCGGACAGACTACGAGCAGTACTTC.

The rearrangement uses TRBV5-6 and TRBJ2-5; no firm D call. The CDR3 runs to 12 residues. Germline CDR1 and CDR2: SGHDT and YYEEEE. V lost 3 bases, J lost 5 bases, and 8 bases lay in between. The chain's CDR3 is CASSYTRETQYF. As DNA, the CDR3 is TGTGCCAGCAGCTACACGCGGGAGACCCAGTACTTC.

As DNA, the CDR3 is TGTGCCTGGAGTCCGGGACTCGGGTTCTACAATGAGCAGTTCTTC. Translation gives CAWSPGLGFYNEQFF. The V gene is TRBV30, the J gene TRBJ2-1; tentative D call: TRBD2 (6 bases). This CDR3 is built from 15 residues. Germline V gene lookup returns CDR1 GTSNPN and CDR2 SVGIG (reference sequence). The V end was cut by 2 bases, the J end by 3 bases, with 14 bases between.

This clone was recorded only once. The chain recombines TRBV6-5 with TRBJ1-1; possible D gene TRBD1, 6 bases. Deletions cut 6 bases from V and 0 bases from J, with 11 bases between. Germline assignment: CDR1 MNHEY and CDR2 SVGAGI. The CDR3 consists of 14 residues. In DNA form, the CDR3 reads TGTGCCAGCAGGAAACAGGGCATGAACACTGAAGCTTTCTTT. This gives the protein CASRKQGMNTEAFF.